This TCR beta chain was profiled in a study of PD-L1 blockade in urothelial cancer. Time point defined: pretreatment peripheral blood. Germline values: CDR1 SGHVS, CDR2 FNYEAQ. The CDR3 has 13 amino acids. Trimming removed 5 bases from V and 7 bases from J, with 15 bases in between. Method: immunoSEQ multiplex PCR; TCRdb's copy keeps in-frame clones and lacks some. The table lists 55,000 to 80,000 clones, 70% to 90% of them singletons. The chain is built from TRBV7-6 and TRBJ2-7, with a tentative D call TRBD1 (5 bases). The sequencing used PBMCs, collected around atezolizumab (anti-PD-L1) treatment. The TCR sequence derives from a man in his fifties or sixties with urothelial cancer. Here the CDR3 DNA reads TGTGCCAGCAGCGGATACAGGTCCCGTGAGCAGTACTTC. Translating it yields CASSGYRSREQYF.